One sample yielded the 9 T cell receptor beta chains listed below, sequenced in a study of T cells in Graves' hyperthyroidism and ophthalmopathy. RNA transcripts were the template for amplifying TCR beta CDR3 regions. Initially, a first-round RT-PCR of the TCR CDR3 employed the HTBI primer set. In TCRdb, the multiplex PCR reads were re-called with MiXCR into one record per CDR3 protein. The sample has about 420,000 distinct CDR3 sequences; around 15% are singletons. The specimen was blood. These receptors were collected from a woman aged 18-29 years with Graves' hyperthyroidism.

The chain carries TRBV4-2 and TRBJ1-5; D possibly corresponds to TRBD1 (5 bases). V gave up 3 bases and J gave up 2 bases, with 14 bases separating them. Per germline, CDR1 LGHNA and CDR2 YNFKEQ. The CDR3 totals 16 residues. CDR3 nucleotides: TGTGCCAGCAGCCACGACGAGGGGTATGGCAATCAGCCCCAGCATTTT. Translating it yields CASSHDEGYGNQPQHF.

In regard to this clonotype: A much larger clonotype is one base distant, so this may be a read error. The chain links TRBV5-6 to TRBJ1-2; no definite D call. The CDR3 sequence is 17 residues long. Germline CDR1 is SGHDT and CDR2 is YYEEEE. In DNA, the CDR3 is TGTGCCAGCAGCTTGGCCCAAGTGAGAAGAGCTAACTATGGCCACACCTTC. Its translation is CASSLAQVRRANYGHTF.

In its sample, this clonotype was seen many times. This chain connects TRBV29-1 to TRBJ2-3, with D possibly being TRBD2 (5 bases). V dropped 4 bases and J dropped 0 bases, with 5 bases sitting between them. This CDR3 has 12 amino acids. Germline CDR1 and CDR2: SQVTM and ANQGSEA. The CDR3 DNA sequence: TGCAGCGTTGGCGGGAGCACAGATACGCAGTATTTT. Translated: CSVGGSTDTQYF.

The chain uses TRBV27 and TRBJ1-1; tentative D call: TRBD1 (6 bases). The CDR3 spans 13 residues. Looked up from germline, CDR1 is MNHEY and CDR2 is SMNVEV (reference sequence). V was cut by 9 bases and J by 0 bases, with 11 bases left in between. CDR3 bases: TGTGCCAGTTCAGGGACACTGAACACTGAAGCTTTCTTT. It encodes CASSGTLNTEAFF.

In its sample, this clonotype was seen many times. The V call is TRBV11-3, the J call TRBJ2-3; 9 bases are a match to TRBD2. The CDR3 is 15 amino acids. Per the germline V gene, CDR1 is SGHNT and CDR2 is YENEEA. Germline trimming cut 6 bases from V and 4 bases from J; bases unmatched to any gene: 8. CDR3 residues: CASSSDSGRADTQYF. Here the CDR3 DNA reads TGTGCCAGCAGTTCCGATAGCGGGAGAGCAGATACGCAGTATTTT.

The chain joins TRBV12-3 or TRBV12-4 to TRBJ2-6; D ambiguous. V was cut by 10 bases and J by 0 bases, with 16 bases left in between. CDR3 length equals 16 residues. For the CDR3, the DNA is TGTGCCAACAGCTTTTCCAGGATCTCTGGGGCCAACGTCCTGACTTTC. As protein: CANSFSRISGANVLTF.

Points on this clonotype: A much larger clone differs by one base, so this may be a read error. The chain couples TRBV27 to TRBJ2-1, with TRBD1 matching 7 bases. The DNA end lines up better with TRBJ2-7; the J call may be wrong. The CDR3 length is 14 residues. Germline V gene data show CDR1 as MNHEY and CDR2 as SMNVEV (reference sequence). The CDR3 reads CASSSQTGNNEQYF. The CDR3 coding sequence is TGTGCCAGCAGTTCCCAGACAGGGAACAATGAGCAGTACTTC.

There are a few counts of this clonotype. CDR3 in amino acids: CASSFQGVQPQHF. CDR3 bases: TGTGCCAGTAGTTTTCAAGGGGTGCAGCCCCAGCATTTT. The chain links TRBV19 to TRBJ1-5, with a possible D match to TRBD1 (5 bases). V was pared by 5 bases and J by 7 bases, with 12 bases between. The germline V gene has CDR1 LNHDA and CDR2 SQIVND (reference sequence). The CDR3 is 13 amino acids.

This clonotype has ten or more counts. The V call is TRBV27, the J call TRBJ2-5; 8 bases are a match to TRBD2. This CDR3 contains 17 residues. Trimming removed 6 bases from V and 5 bases from J; junction bases left unmatched: 17. Germline assignment: CDR1 MNHEY and CDR2 SMNVEV (reference sequence). The CDR3, as DNA: TGTGCCAGCAGCCGAGTGGGAGCGGGAGCTACCCGGGAGACCCAGTACTTC. This translates into CASSRVGAGATRETQYF.